Listed below are T cell receptor beta chains from one sample, sequenced in a study of OX40 agonist ivuxolimab in advanced cancers. Assay: immunoSEQ multiplex PCR; the TCRdb copy retains only in-frame clones and omits some. The sample holds more than 50,000 clones, roughly 80% seen once. The material was CD4+ or CD8+ T cells sorted from blood, obtained in a trial of the OX40 agonist ivuxolimab. The origin of the receptors is an adult with an advanced solid tumor such as melanoma, head and neck, liver or kidney cancer. CDR3s include the opening cysteine and the closing phenylalanine or tryptophan. A D gene is named only where the DNA matches it firmly. Size values are once, few and many counts, or a class for expanded clones, and some rows have none.

v_gene	abundance	d_gene	j_gene	CDR3aa	CDR3nt
TRBV6-6	NA	NA	TRBJ1-5	CASSYSMGIGEAQHF	TGTGCCAGCAGTTACTCGATGGGGATTGGGGAGGCCCAGCATTTT
TRBV7-2	NA	TRBD1	TRBJ2-7	CASSSAPGQGYEQYF	TGTGCCAGCAGCTCTGCCCCCGGACAGGGATACGAGCAGTACTTC
TRBV10-2	NA	NA	TRBJ2-3	CASSDSGLPADTQYF	TGCGCCAGCAGTGATTCGGGACTGCCGGCAGATACGCAGTATTTT
TRBV27	NA	NA	TRBJ1-2	CASIRGHVWGYTF	TGTGCCAGCATACGGGGGCATGTGTGGGGCTACACCTTC
TRBV10-1	NA	NA	TRBJ1-4	CASSEGHPGEKLFF	TGCGCCAGCAGTGAAGGTCACCCCGGGGAAAAACTGTTTTTT
TRBV6-5	NA	TRBD2	TRBJ2-1	CASSYPLGTRVFF	TGTGCCAGCAGTTACCCCCTCGGGACTAGGGTCTTCTTC
TRBV5-1	NA	NA	TRBJ1-2	CASSLRDRGYTF	TGCGCCAGCAGCTTGCGGGATCGGGGCTACACCTTC
TRBV7-6	NA	NA	TRBJ2-7	CASSLRAEQYF	TGTGCCAGCAGCCTGCGGGCCGAGCAGTACTTC
TRBV7-8	NA	NA	TRBJ2-7	CASSGGTGTPSYEQYF	TGTGCCAGCAGCGGGGGGACGGGGACCCCTTCCTACGAGCAGTACTTC
TRBV5-1	NA	NA	TRBJ2-2	CASRLVADDTGELFF	TGCGCCAGCCGATTGGTAGCAGACGACACCGGGGAGCTGTTTTTT
TRBV20-1	NA	NA	TRBJ1-2	CSARRGTF	TGCAGTGCTAGAAGGGGTACCTTC
TRBV19	NA	NA	TRBJ2-4	CASRGFGNIQYF	TGTGCCAGTAGGGGGTTCGGAAACATTCAGTACTTC
TRBV5-1	NA	NA	TRBJ1-4	CASSLVSRGPSTNEKLFF	TGCGCCAGCAGCTTGGTCTCCCGGGGTCCATCAACTAATGAAAAACTGTTTTTT
TRBV9	NA	TRBD1	TRBJ1-1	CASSQPGQGTEAFF	TGTGCCAGCAGCCAACCGGGACAGGGGACTGAAGCTTTCTTT
TRBV7-9	few	NA	TRBJ2-7	CASSRGGGNGEQYF	TGTGCCAGCAGCCGGGGAGGGGGGAATGGCGAGCAGTACTTC
TRBV7-9	NA	TRBD1	TRBJ1-5	CASSPDRGNQPQHF	TGTGCCAGCAGCCCCGACAGGGGAAATCAGCCCCAGCATTTT
TRBV5-5	NA	TRBD1	TRBJ1-6	CASSPTGVSPLHF	TGTGCCAGCAGCCCTACAGGGGTTTCACCCCTCCACTTT
TRBV4-3	NA	TRBD2	TRBJ2-3	CASSPWELAGFRGTDTQYF	TGCGCCAGCAGCCCCTGGGAACTAGCGGGGTTTCGGGGCACAGATACGCAGTATTTT
TRBV6-5	NA	NA	TRBJ2-6	CASTDWAGANVLTF	TGTGCCAGCACCGACTGGGCAGGGGCCAACGTCCTGACTTTC
TRBV14	NA	NA	TRBJ1-2	CASSQQGLQGYTF	TGTGCCAGCAGCCAGCAGGGATTACAAGGCTACACCTTC
TRBV19	NA	TRBD1	TRBJ1-5	CASSPGLQGINQPQHF	TGTGCCAGTAGCCCGGGACTACAGGGGATCAATCAGCCCCAGCATTTT
TRBV30	NA	TRBD2	TRBJ2-1	CAWSGLAGEGMSYNEQFF	TGTGCCTGGAGTGGCCTAGCGGGAGAGGGGATGTCCTACAATGAGCAGTTCTTC
TRBV5-4	NA	NA	TRBJ2-7	CASSLATGTEQYF	TGTGCCAGCAGCTTGGCCACGGGAACCGAGCAGTACTTC
TRBV18	once	NA	TRBJ1-4	CASSPNPTVALAKLFF	TGTGCCAGCTCACCAAATCCGACAGTCGCCTTGGCCAAACTGTTTTTT
TRBV5-6	NA	TRBD2	TRBJ2-1	CASSLGRANEQFF	TGTGCCAGCAGCCTCGGGAGGGCCAATGAGCAGTTCTTC
TRBV5-5	NA	TRBD1	TRBJ2-7	CASSERGTGDEQYF	TGTGCCAGCAGCGAAAGAGGGACAGGGGACGAGCAGTACTTC
TRBV18	NA	TRBD2	TRBJ2-3	CASSPSPPSGLAGAHTQYF	TGTGCCAGCTCACCGTCCCCTCCCTCGGGTCTAGCGGGGGCCCATACGCAGTATTTT
TRBV21-1	NA	NA	TRBJ1-6	CASSERQGDDNSPLHF	TGTGCCAGCAGCGAGCGACAGGGGGATGATAATTCACCCCTCCACTTT
TRBV5-1	NA	NA	TRBJ2-5	CASSPTFQETQYF	TGCGCCAGCAGCCCGACCTTCCAAGAGACCCAGTACTTC
TRBV5-1	NA	NA	TRBJ2-1	CASSLGGDLNSYNEQFF	TGCGCCAGCAGCTTGGGTGGGGACCTGAACTCCTACAATGAGCAGTTCTTC
TRBV29-1	NA	NA	TRBJ1-1	CSVEAGGWTEAFF	TGCAGCGTTGAAGCGGGGGGGTGGACTGAAGCTTTCTTT
TRBV28	NA	TRBD2	TRBJ2-1	CASSFLLAAMRGNEQFF	TGTGCCAGCAGTTTTTTGCTAGCGGCCATGCGGGGCAATGAGCAGTTCTTC
TRBV28	NA	TRBD1	TRBJ2-1	CASCLGTGWNEQFF	TGTGCCAGCTGCCTAGGGACAGGCTGGAATGAGCAGTTCTTC
TRBV18	NA	NA	TRBJ1-5	CASSPLRAIQPQHF	TGTGCCAGCTCACCACTTAGGGCTATTCAGCCCCAGCATTTT
TRBV6-5	few	NA	TRBJ1-1	CASSTLGGNTEAFF	TGTGCCAGCAGTACCTTGGGGGGGAACACTGAAGCTTTCTTT
TRBV5-4	NA	NA	TRBJ1-2	CASSGAEIYGYTF	TGTGCCAGCAGCGGTGCCGAAATCTATGGCTACACCTTC
TRBV5-6	NA	TRBD1	TRBJ2-7	CASSFPGQVAYEQYF	TGTGCCAGCAGCTTCCCCGGACAGGTCGCCTACGAGCAGTACTTC
TRBV7-9	once	TRBD2	TRBJ2-7	CASSVLAGGSYEQYF	TGTGCCAGCAGCGTCCTAGCGGGAGGCTCCTACGAGCAGTACTTC
TRBV2	NA	NA	TRBJ1-2	CASSEGINYGYTF	TGTGCCAGCAGTGAAGGGATTAACTATGGCTACACCTTC
TRBV5-5	NA	TRBD1	TRBJ1-5	CASSLAGTVSNQPQHF	TGTGCCAGCAGCTTGGCCGGGACAGTTAGCAATCAGCCCCAGCATTTT